This T cell receptor beta chain appears in the sequencing data of a study of T cell changes during pregnancy in multiple sclerosis. Assay used: immunoSEQ multiplex PCR; TCRdb lists only in-frame clones, some missing. The data hold some 74,000 clones, with around 94% observed a single time. The CDR3 extends over 14 amino acids. CDR1 LGHNA and CDR2 YSLEER come from the germline V gene. The ends were cut back, 0 bases at V and 7 bases at J, with 10 bases in the middle. The TCR was taken from a female donor with multiple sclerosis, enrolled in a pregnancy study. The source was peripheral blood, collected before pregnancy. This chain connects TRBV4-3 to TRBJ2-1; D is uncertain. The CDR3 sequence is CASSQDRVGNEQFF. As DNA, the CDR3 is TGCGCCAGCAGCCAAGATCGGGTTGGTAATGAGCAGTTCTTC.